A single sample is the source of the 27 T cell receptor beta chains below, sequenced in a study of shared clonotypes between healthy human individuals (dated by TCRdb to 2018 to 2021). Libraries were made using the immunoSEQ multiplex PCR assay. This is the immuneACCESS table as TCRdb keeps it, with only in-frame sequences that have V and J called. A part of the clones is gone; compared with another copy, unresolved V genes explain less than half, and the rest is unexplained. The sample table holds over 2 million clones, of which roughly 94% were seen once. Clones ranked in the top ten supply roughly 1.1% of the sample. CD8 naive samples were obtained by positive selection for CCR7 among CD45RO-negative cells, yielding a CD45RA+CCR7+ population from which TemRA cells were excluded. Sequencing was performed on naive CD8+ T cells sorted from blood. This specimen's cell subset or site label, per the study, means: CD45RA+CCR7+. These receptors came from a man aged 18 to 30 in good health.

The CDR3 spells CASSYHDRASYEQYF. In DNA form, the CDR3 reads TGTGCCAGCAGTTATCACGACAGGGCCTCCTACGAGCAGTACTTC. The chain combines TRBV7-8 with TRBJ2-7, with 7 bases fitting TRBD1. The length of the CDR3 is 15 residues. Unmatched junction bases numbered 8, after V lost 6 bases and J lost 0 bases. Germline V lookup: CDR1 SGHVS, CDR2 FQNEAQ.

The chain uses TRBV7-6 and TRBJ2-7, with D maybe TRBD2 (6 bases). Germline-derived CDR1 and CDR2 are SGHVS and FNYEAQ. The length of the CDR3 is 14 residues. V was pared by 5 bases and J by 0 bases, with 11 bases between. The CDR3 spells CASSDGGVSYEQYF. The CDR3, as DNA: TGTGCCAGCAGCGACGGAGGGGTCTCCTACGAGCAGTACTTC.

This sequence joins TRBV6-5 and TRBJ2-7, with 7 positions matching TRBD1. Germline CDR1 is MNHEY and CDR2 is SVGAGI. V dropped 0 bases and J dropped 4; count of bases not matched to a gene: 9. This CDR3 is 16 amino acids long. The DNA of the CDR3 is TGTGCCAGCAGTTACTCGAAGGGACAGCGGCTATACGAGCAGTACTTC. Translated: CASSYSKGQRLYEQYF.

The CDR3 region has the DNA TGCGCCAGCAGCCACCCCGGCGGACTCTACAATGAGCAGTTCTTC. It yields the protein CASSHPGGLYNEQFF. V usage is TRBV4-1 and J usage is TRBJ2-1, with D possibly matching TRBD2 (5 bases). The germline V gene has CDR1 MGHRA and CDR2 YSYEKL. Trimming took off 3 bases at V and 3 bases at J, with 12 bases between the two ends. There are 15 residues in the CDR3.

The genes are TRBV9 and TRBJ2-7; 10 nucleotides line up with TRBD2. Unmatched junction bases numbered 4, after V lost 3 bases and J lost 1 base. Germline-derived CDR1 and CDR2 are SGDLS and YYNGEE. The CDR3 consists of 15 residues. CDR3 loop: CASSAAGGPSYEQYF. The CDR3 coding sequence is TGTGCCAGCAGCGCAGCGGGAGGGCCTTCCTACGAGCAGTACTTC.

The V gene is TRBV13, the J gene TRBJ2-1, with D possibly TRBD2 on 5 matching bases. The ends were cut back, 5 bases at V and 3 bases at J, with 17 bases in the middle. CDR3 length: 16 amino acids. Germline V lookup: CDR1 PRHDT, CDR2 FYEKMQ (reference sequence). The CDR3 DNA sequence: TGTGCCAGCAGCGAAGGAGCGGATGCTTACTACAATGAGCAGTTCTTC. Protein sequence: CASSEGADAYYNEQFF.

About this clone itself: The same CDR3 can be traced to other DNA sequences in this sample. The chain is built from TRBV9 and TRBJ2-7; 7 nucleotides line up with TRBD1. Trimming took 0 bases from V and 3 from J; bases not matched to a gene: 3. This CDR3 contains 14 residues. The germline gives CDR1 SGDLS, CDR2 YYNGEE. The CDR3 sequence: CASSVGDRDYEQYF. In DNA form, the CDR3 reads TGTGCCAGCAGCGTAGGTGACAGGGACTACGAGCAGTACTTC.

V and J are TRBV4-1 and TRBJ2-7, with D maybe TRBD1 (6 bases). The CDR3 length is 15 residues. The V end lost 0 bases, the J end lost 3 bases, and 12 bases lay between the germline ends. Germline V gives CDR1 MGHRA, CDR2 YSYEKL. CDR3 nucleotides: TGCGCCAGCAGCCAAGAACCCGGACAGTACTACGAGCAGTACTTC. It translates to CASSQEPGQYYEQYF.

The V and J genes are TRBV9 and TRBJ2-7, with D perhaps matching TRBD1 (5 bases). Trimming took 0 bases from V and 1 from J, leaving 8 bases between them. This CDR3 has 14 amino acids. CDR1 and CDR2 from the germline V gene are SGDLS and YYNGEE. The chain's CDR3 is CASSVVDRSYEQYF. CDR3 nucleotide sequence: TGTGCCAGCAGCGTAGTCGACAGATCCTACGAGCAGTACTTC. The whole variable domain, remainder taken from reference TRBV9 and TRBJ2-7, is DSGVTQTPKHLITATGQRVTLRCSPRSGDLSVYWYQQSLDQGLQFLIQYYNGEERAKGNILERFSAQQFPDLHSELNLSSLELGDSALYFCASSVVDRSYEQYFGPGTRLTVT.

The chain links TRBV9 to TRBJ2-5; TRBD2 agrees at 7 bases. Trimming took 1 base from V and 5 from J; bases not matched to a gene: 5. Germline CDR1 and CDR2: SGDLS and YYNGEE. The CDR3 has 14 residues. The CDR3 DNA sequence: TGTGCCAGCAGCGTATCGGGCGGGAGTGAGACCCAGTACTTC. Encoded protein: CASSVSGGSETQYF.

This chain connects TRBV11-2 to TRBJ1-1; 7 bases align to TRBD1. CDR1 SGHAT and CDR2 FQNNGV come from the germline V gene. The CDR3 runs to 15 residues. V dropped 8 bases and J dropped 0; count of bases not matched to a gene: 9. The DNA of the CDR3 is TGTGCCAGCCACAGGGCAGGGGGATTGAACACTGAAGCTTTCTTT. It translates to CASHRAGGLNTEAFF. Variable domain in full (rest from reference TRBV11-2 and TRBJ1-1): EAGVAQSPRYKIIEKRQSVAFWCNPISGHATLYWYQQILGQGPKLLIQFQNNGVVDDSQLPKDRFSAERLKGVDSTLKIQPAKLEDSAVYLCASHRAGGLNTEAFFGQGTRLTVV.

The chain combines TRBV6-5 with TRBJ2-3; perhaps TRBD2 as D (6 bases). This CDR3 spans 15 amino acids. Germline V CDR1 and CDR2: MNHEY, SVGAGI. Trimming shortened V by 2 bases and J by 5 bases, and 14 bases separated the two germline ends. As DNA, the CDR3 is TGTGCCAGCAGTTACCGCTTTGGGGGAGGAGATACGCAGTATTTT. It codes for CASSYRFGGGDTQYF.

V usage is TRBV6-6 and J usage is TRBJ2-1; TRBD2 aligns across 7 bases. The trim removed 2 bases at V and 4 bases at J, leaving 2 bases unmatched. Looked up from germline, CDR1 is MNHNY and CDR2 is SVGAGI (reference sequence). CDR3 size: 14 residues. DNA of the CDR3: TGTGCCAGCAGTTACGGGGGGGAGTACAATGAGCAGTTCTTC. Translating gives CASSYGGEYNEQFF.

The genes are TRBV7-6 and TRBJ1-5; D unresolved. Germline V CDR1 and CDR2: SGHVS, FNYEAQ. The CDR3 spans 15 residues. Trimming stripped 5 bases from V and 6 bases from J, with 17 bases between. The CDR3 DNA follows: TGTGCCAGCAGCCTTGGTATAGGAGGGCCTCAGCCCCAGCATTTT. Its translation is CASSLGIGGPQPQHF.

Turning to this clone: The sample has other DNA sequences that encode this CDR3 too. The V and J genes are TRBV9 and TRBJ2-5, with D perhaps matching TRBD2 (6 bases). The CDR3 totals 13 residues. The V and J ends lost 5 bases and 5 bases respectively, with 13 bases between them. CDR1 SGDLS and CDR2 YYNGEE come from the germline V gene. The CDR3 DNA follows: TGTGCCAGCAGTGGGGGGACGGAGGAGACCCAGTACTTC. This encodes CASSGGTEETQYF.

This chain's CDR3 is CASSRSGNYGYTF. CDR3 DNA: TGCGCCAGCAGCCGTTCAGGCAACTATGGCTACACCTTC. The chain employs TRBV4-3 and TRBJ1-2; D ambiguous. Per the germline V gene, CDR1 is LGHNA and CDR2 is YSLEER. The CDR3 has 13 amino acids. Trimming removed 4 bases from V and 2 bases from J, with 8 bases in between.

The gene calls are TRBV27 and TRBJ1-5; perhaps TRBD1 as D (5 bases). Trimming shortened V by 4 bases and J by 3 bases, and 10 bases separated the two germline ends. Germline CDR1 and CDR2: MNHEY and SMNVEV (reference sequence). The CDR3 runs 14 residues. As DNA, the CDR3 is TGTGCCAGCAGTTATGACAGCCCCAATCAGCCCCAGCATTTT. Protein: CASSYDSPNQPQHF.

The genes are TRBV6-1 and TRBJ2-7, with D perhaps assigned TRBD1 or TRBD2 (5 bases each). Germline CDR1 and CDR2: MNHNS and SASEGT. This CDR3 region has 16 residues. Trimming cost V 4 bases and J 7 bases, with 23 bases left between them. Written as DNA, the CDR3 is TGTGCCAGCAGTGCGACCGCCGGGACGCCAAAGCGGGAGCAGTACTTC. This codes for CASSATAGTPKREQYF.

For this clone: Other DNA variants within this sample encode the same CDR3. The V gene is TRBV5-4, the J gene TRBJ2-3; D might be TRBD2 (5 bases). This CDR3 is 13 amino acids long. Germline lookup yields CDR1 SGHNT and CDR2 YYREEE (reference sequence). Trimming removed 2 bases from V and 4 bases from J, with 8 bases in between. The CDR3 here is CASSLSGADTQYF. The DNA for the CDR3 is TGTGCCAGCAGCTTAAGCGGCGCAGATACGCAGTATTTT.

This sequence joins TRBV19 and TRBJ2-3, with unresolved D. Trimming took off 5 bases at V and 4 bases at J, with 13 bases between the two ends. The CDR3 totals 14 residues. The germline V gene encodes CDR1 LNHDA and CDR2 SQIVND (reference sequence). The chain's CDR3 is CASSPLGQADTQYF. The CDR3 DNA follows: TGTGCCAGTAGTCCGCTCGGTCAGGCAGATACGCAGTATTTT.

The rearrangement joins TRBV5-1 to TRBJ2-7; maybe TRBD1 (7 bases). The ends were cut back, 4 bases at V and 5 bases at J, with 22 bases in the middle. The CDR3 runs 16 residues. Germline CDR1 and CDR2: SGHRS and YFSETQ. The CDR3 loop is CASSPDGQGGLDEQYF. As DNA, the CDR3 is TGCGCCAGCAGCCCCGATGGGCAGGGGGGACTTGACGAGCAGTACTTC.

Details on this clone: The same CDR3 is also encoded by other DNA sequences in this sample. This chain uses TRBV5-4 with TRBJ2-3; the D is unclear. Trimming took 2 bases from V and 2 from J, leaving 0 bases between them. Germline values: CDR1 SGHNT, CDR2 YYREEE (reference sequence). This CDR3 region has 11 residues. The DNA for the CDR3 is TGTGCCAGCAGCTTCACAGATACGCAGTATTTT. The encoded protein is CASSFTDTQYF.

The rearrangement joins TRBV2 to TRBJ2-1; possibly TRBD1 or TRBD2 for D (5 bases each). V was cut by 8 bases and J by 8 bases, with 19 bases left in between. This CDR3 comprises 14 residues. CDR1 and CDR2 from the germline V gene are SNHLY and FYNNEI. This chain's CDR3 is CASEAEGPFDEQFF. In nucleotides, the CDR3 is TGTGCCAGCGAGGCCGAGGGGCCGTTCGATGAGCAGTTCTTC. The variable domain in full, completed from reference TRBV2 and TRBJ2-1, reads EPEVTQTPSHQVTQMGQEVILRCVPISNHLYFYWYRQILGQKVEFLVSFYNNEISEKSEIFDDQFSVERPDGSNFTLKIRSTKLEDSAMYFCASEAEGPFDEQFFGPGTRLTVL.

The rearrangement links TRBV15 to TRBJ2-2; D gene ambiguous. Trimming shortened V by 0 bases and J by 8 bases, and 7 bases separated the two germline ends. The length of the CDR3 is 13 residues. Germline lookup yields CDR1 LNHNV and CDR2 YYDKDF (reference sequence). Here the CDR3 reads CATSREGIGELFF. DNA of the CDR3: TGTGCCACCAGCAGAGAAGGGATAGGGGAGCTGTTTTTT.

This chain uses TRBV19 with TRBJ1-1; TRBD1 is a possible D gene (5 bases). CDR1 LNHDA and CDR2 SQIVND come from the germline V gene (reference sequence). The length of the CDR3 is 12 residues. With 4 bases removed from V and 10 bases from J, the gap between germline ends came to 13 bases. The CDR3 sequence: CASSNPGHAAFF. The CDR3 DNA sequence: TGTGCCAGTAGTAATCCAGGGCACGCAGCTTTCTTT. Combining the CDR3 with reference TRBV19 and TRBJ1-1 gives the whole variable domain DGGITQSPKYLFRKEGQNVTLSCEQNLNHDAMYWYRQDPGQGLRLIYYSQIVNDFQKGDIAEGYSVSREKKESFPLTVTSAQKNPTAFYLCASSNPGHAAFFGQGTRLTVV.

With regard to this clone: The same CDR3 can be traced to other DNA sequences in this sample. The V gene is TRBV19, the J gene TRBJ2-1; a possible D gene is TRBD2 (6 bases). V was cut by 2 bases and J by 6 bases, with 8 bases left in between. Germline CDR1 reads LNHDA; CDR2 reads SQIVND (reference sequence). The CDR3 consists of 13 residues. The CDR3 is CASSITGGNEQFF. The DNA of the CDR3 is TGTGCCAGTAGTATAACCGGGGGCAATGAGCAGTTCTTC.

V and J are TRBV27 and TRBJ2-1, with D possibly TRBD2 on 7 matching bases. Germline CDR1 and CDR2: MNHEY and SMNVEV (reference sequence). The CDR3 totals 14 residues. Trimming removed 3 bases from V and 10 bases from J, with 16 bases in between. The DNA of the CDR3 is TGTGCCAGCAGTTTCGCCGGCGGGGGCCAAGAGCAGTTCTTC. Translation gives CASSFAGGGQEQFF.